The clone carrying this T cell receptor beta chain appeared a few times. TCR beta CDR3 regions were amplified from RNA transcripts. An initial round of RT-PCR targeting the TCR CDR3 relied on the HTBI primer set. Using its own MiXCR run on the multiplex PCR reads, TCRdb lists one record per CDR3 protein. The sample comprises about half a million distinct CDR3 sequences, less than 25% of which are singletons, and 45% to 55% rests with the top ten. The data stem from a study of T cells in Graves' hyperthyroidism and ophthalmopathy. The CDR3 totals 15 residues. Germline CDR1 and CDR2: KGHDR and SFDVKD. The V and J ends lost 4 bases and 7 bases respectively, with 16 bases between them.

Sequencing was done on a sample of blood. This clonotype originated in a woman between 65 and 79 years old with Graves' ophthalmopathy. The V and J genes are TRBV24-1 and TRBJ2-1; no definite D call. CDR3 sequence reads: CATSEAGRTKNEQFF. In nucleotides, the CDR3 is TGTGCCACCAGTGAGGCAGGACGCACCAAAAATGAGCAGTTCTTC.